These 18 T cell receptor beta chains were all obtained from the same sample, sequenced in a study of blood T cell repertoires in COVID-19. TCRdb's copy holds only in-frame clones and misses some; the assay was immunoSEQ multiplex PCR. Of some 180,000 clones detected, 82% appear once; the ten largest clones hold less than 5.5%. The sequencing input was PBMCs or T cells enriched from blood (not recorded which). These receptors all come from an older woman with acute COVID-19.

The rearrangement joins TRBV28 to TRBJ1-1; D unresolved. Germline V CDR1 and CDR2: MDHEN, SYDVKM. This CDR3 contains 11 residues. Trimming took off 0 bases at V and 11 bases at J, with 7 bases between the two ends. The CDR3: CASSLWVRAFF. In DNA form, the CDR3 reads TGTGCCAGCAGTTTATGGGTGAGGGCTTTCTTT.

This clone appeared a single time. The rearrangement joins TRBV30 to TRBJ2-2, with 9 bases matching TRBD2. Germline CDR1 and CDR2: GTSNPN and SVGIG (reference sequence). The CDR3 is made up of 17 amino acids. The junction had 7 bases not matched to a gene; V was cut back by 1 base and J by 1 base. This CDR3 reads CAWSAKTSGENTGELFF. The DNA for the CDR3 is TGTGCCTGGAGTGCCAAGACTAGCGGAGAGAACACCGGGGAGCTGTTTTTT.

As to this clone: Germline and junction disagree at one end, which may indicate a read error. The same CDR3 also results from other DNA sequences found in this sample. The V gene is TRBV7-2, the J gene TRBJ2-7, with TRBD2 identical over 10 bases. The CDR3 extends over 15 amino acids. Per the germline V gene, CDR1 is SGHTA and CDR2 is FQGNSA. DNA for the CDR3: TGTGCTAGCAGCTCCGGACTAGCGGAAATCTACGAGCAGTACTTC. Translating gives CASSSGLAEIYEQYF.

V is TRBV15 and J is TRBJ2-5, with 7 bases matching TRBD1. The CDR3 runs to 13 residues. V dropped 5 bases and J dropped 5; count of bases not matched to a gene: 5. CDR1 is LNHNV, CDR2 YYDKDF, per germline (reference sequence). The CDR3 bases are TGTGCCACCAGCGAGGGACAGATTGAGACCCAGTACTTC. Its protein is CATSEGQIETQYF.

In its sample, this clone was seen a few times. This chain joins TRBV29-1 and TRBJ1-3, with a weak D call TRBD1 (6 bases). The CDR3 consists of 15 residues. With 6 bases removed from V and 4 bases from J, the gap between germline ends came to 19 bases. Germline CDR1 is SQVTM and CDR2 is ANQGSEA. Here the CDR3 reads CSVMWARGAGNTIYF. The CDR3 nucleotides read TGCAGCGTCATGTGGGCACGGGGGGCCGGAAACACCATATATTTT.

The genes are TRBV7-8 and TRBJ1-6, with 10 positions matching TRBD1. With V trimmed by 5 bases and J by 9 bases, 13 bases remained unmatched. The CDR3 totals 17 residues. Germline lookup yields CDR1 SGHVS and CDR2 FQNEAQ. The CDR3: CASSPSLRDRGISPLHF. The CDR3, as DNA: TGTGCCAGCAGCCCGTCCCTCCGGGACAGGGGTATTTCACCCCTCCACTTT.

The chain uses TRBV12-3 or TRBV12-4 and TRBJ1-4, with TRBD1 matching 7 bases. The CDR3 totals 13 residues. Losses at the gene ends were 6 bases for V and 8 bases for J; bases not matched to a gene: 6. CDR3 amino acids: CASRWGTAEKLFF. The DNA for the CDR3 is TGTGCCAGCAGGTGGGGGACAGCCGAAAAACTGTTTTTT.

The chain joins TRBV19 to TRBJ1-5; TRBD1 aligns across 9 bases. J was trimmed by 5 bases and V by 3 bases; bases with no gene match: 11. The CDR3 has 17 amino acids. Per germline, CDR1 LNHDA and CDR2 SQIVND (reference sequence). The CDR3 DNA sequence: TGTGCCAGTAGTATCCGAACGGGACAGGGAACCCATCAGCCCCAGCATTTT. Translation gives CASSIRTGQGTHQPQHF.

This sequence joins TRBV7-2 and TRBJ2-3, with 13 bases aligning to TRBD2. V gave up 4 bases and J gave up 6 bases; unmatched junction bases: 7. There are 16 residues in the CDR3. CDR1 and CDR2 (germline): SGHTA, FQGNSA. The CDR3 coding sequence is TGTGCCAGCAGCTCGCGGACTAGCGGGAGTTGGGATACGCAGTATTTT. As protein: CASSSRTSGSWDTQYF.

The V and J genes are TRBV3-1 (or the pseudogene TRBV3-2) and TRBJ2-7; 8 nucleotides line up with TRBD2. Unmatched junction bases numbered 16, after V lost 7 bases and J lost 11 bases. The CDR3 has 14 residues. Germline V CDR1 and CDR2: LGHDT, YNNKEL (reference sequence). CDR3 nucleotide sequence: TGTGCCAGCACCCGGGAGGGACTGCCCGGGTCCAAGTACTTC. Protein: CASTREGLPGSKYF.

This clone was recorded a few times. The rearrangement links TRBV5-6 to TRBJ2-1; weak D call: TRBD1 (6 bases). The CDR3 is 17 residues long. Germline CDR1 SGHDT, CDR2 YYEEEE. Trimming took off 4 bases at V and 2 bases at J, with 19 bases between the two ends. The CDR3 bases are TGTGCCAGCAGCGCACTCCGGACAGCTGCGCCCTACAATGAGCAGTTCTTC. Translated: CASSALRTAAPYNEQFF.

This clone was counted only a few times. The chain is built from TRBV4-1 and TRBJ2-1; D unresolved. The CDR3 is made up of 12 amino acids. The germline CDR1 and CDR2 sequences are MGHRA and YSYEKL. The V end was cut by 3 bases, the J end by 6 bases, with 6 bases between. As DNA, the CDR3 is TGCGCCAGCAGCCATAGAGCCAATGAGCAGTTCTTC. Protein sequence: CASSHRANEQFF.

The V and J genes are TRBV9 and TRBJ1-4; a possible D gene is TRBD1 (5 bases). Deletions cut 3 bases from V and 7 bases from J, with 16 bases between. The CDR3 sequence is 15 residues long. Germline CDR1 SGDLS, CDR2 YYNGEE. The CDR3 DNA is TGTGCCAGCAGCGCCGAAGGGGTCAGATTTGAAAAACTGTTTTTT. Its protein is CASSAEGVRFEKLFF.

This clone appeared once. The chain carries TRBV3-1 (or the pseudogene TRBV3-2) and TRBJ1-6; 7 bases fit TRBD1. The V segment lost 1 base and the J segment 9 bases; nucleotides outside the gene matches: 9. CDR1 LGHDT and CDR2 YNNKEL come from the germline V gene (reference sequence). The CDR3 totals 16 residues. The CDR3 sequence is CASSQVQGRGSSPLHF. Here the CDR3 DNA reads TGTGCCAGCAGCCAAGTGCAAGGCAGGGGGTCTTCACCCCTCCACTTT.

V usage is TRBV7-9 and J usage is TRBJ1-1; D gene ambiguous. The CDR3 totals 13 residues. V was clipped by 5 bases and J by 11 bases, with 18 bases between them. CDR1 is SEHNR, CDR2 FQNEAQ, per germline (reference sequence). The CDR3 loop reads CASSPGEPGRAFF. The CDR3 DNA sequence: TGTGCCAGCAGCCCCGGGGAGCCCGGGCGGGCTTTCTTT.

The gene calls are TRBV5-5 and TRBJ1-5; possible D gene TRBD1, 5 bases. V was trimmed by 0 bases and J by 6 bases, leaving 16 bases between them. This CDR3 region has 16 residues. Germline lookup yields CDR1 SGHKS and CDR2 YYEKEE (reference sequence). As DNA, the CDR3 is TGTGCCAGCAGCTTGGGGGGCAATTCTCCCAGTCAGCCCCAGCATTTT. Translating gives CASSLGGNSPSQPQHF.

This chain connects TRBV20-1 to TRBJ2-1, with D possibly TRBD2 on 6 matching bases. The CDR3 has 13 amino acids. V was pared by 3 bases and J by 5 bases, with 11 bases between. Germline V gene sequence: CDR1 DFQATT, CDR2 SNEGSKA (reference sequence). The CDR3 DNA reads TGCAGTGCTAGTCCGGGAGAAAACAATGAGCAGTTCTTC. It yields the protein CSASPGENNEQFF.

The chain employs TRBV30 and TRBJ2-2, with a weak D call TRBD1 (6 bases). V shed 8 bases and J shed 2 bases, with 12 bases lying between them. CDR1 is GTSNPN, CDR2 SVGIG, per germline (reference sequence). The CDR3 loop spans 13 amino acids. The CDR3 nucleotides read TGTGCCCTCTCTGGGGGCAACACCGGGGAGCTGTTTTTT. Its translation: CALSGGNTGELFF.